Presented here are 12 T cell receptor beta chains from one specimen sequenced in a study of technical replicates of blood from several donors. Libraries were prepared by immunoSEQ multiplex PCR; TCRdb keeps only in-frame clonotypes and omits some of them. The sample has tens of thousands of clones, roughly 96% seen once; the top ten hold 0.24%. Specimen: T cells isolated from PBMCs. These receptors were taken from a human donor in good health.

The chain employs TRBV27 and TRBJ2-7; TRBD1 matches 7 bases. The V gene's germline CDR1 is MNHEY and CDR2 SMNVEV (reference sequence). The CDR3 is 15 amino acids. V was pared by 0 bases and J by 3 bases, with 5 bases of the junction left unmatched. The CDR3 coding sequence is TGTGCCAGCAGTTTATCGAGACAGGGATTCTACGAGCAGTACTTC. Its protein is CASSLSRQGFYEQYF.

This clone was seen just once. V and J are TRBV5-1 and TRBJ2-3; 7 nucleotides agree with TRBD1. The V gene's germline CDR1 is SGHRS and CDR2 YFSETQ. The CDR3 is 14 amino acids. The ends lost 4 bases at V and 3 bases at J; junction bases unmatched: 5. The CDR3 region has the DNA TGCGCCAGCAGCCGGGACAGACCTACAGATACGCAGTATTTT. Translated, it gives CASSRDRPTDTQYF. The whole variable domain, remainder taken from reference TRBV5-1 and TRBJ2-3, is KAGVTQTPRYLIKTRGQQVTLSCSPISGHRSVSWYQQTPGQGLQFLFEYFSETQRNKGNFPGRFSGRQFSNSRSEMNVSTLELGDSALYLCASSRDRPTDTQYFGPGTRLTVL.

The rearrangement uses TRBV6-1 and TRBJ2-1, with D tentatively TRBD2 (5 bases). The CDR3 spans 12 residues. The ends were cut back, 6 bases at V and 3 bases at J, with 6 bases in the middle. CDR1 and CDR2 (germline): MNHNS, SASEGT. The CDR3 nucleotides read TGTGCCAGCAGCGGAGGCTACAATGAGCAGTTCTTC. Translation gives CASSGGYNEQFF.

This chain joins TRBV5-1 and TRBJ2-1; D may be TRBD1 (6 bases). Germline-derived CDR1 and CDR2 are SGHRS and YFSETQ. Deletions cut 5 bases from V and 0 bases from J, with 12 bases between. The CDR3 has 15 amino acids. The CDR3 nucleotides read TGCGCCAGCAGAGAACAGGGTTCCTCCTACAATGAGCAGTTCTTC. Translation: CASREQGSSYNEQFF.

The rearrangement links TRBV6-1 to TRBJ2-7; D remains ambiguous. Germline assignment: CDR1 MNHNS and CDR2 SASEGT. Trimming took off 6 bases at V and 1 base at J, with 16 bases between the two ends. The CDR3 covers 15 residues. The CDR3 is CASSLDKSLSYEQYF. In DNA form, the CDR3 reads TGTGCCAGCAGCCTTGACAAATCCTTATCCTACGAGCAGTACTTC.

J is TRBJ1-2 and V is TRBV10-1; tentative D call: TRBD1 (5 bases). V lost 5 bases to trimming and J lost 0 bases, with 13 bases between them. CDR1 and CDR2 from the germline V gene are WNHNN and SYGVQD (reference sequence). CDR3 length: 15 amino acids. The CDR3 bases are TGCGCCAGCAGTCTAGACAGAAATCCTAACTATGGCTACACCTTC. Translation gives CASSLDRNPNYGYTF.

The chain couples TRBV12-5 to TRBJ1-2, with TRBD1 matching over 9 bases. The CDR3 has 18 amino acids. Germline CDR1 is LGHNT and CDR2 is FRNRAP. The V and J ends lost 6 bases and 2 bases, in that order; junction bases with no gene match: 16. CDR3 bases: TGTGCTAGTGGGTCAATTTTATCCGGGACAGGGATCAACTATGGCTACACCTTC. It yields the protein CASGSILSGTGINYGYTF.

CDR3 in amino acids: CSVGPDFETGANVLTF. The CDR3 region has the DNA TGCAGCGTTGGCCCGGACTTCGAAACTGGGGCCAACGTCCTGACTTTC. This chain joins TRBV29-1 and TRBJ2-6; tentative D call: TRBD2 (5 bases). V was trimmed by 4 bases and J by 2 bases, leaving 15 bases between them. The CDR3 is made up of 16 amino acids. From germline, CDR1 is SQVTM and CDR2 ANQGSEA.

The rearrangement joins TRBV11-2 to TRBJ2-7; D is perhaps TRBD1 (5 bases). The germline V gene has CDR1 SGHAT and CDR2 FQNNGV. There are 14 residues in the CDR3. Deletions cut 3 bases from V and 6 bases from J, with 15 bases between. Here the CDR3 reads CASSFEGARSEQYF. CDR3 in DNA: TGTGCCAGCAGCTTCGAAGGGGCGAGGAGCGAGCAGTACTTC.

V usage is TRBV25-1 and J usage is TRBJ1-2; D gene ambiguous. Trimming took 4 bases from V and 8 from J, leaving 11 bases between them. Germline V gene lookup returns CDR1 MGHDK and CDR2 SYGVNS. CDR3 size: 12 residues. DNA for the CDR3: TGTGCCAGCAGTGCCTTGGTTGGCGGCTACACCTTC. It codes for CASSALVGGYTF.

This chain links TRBV5-6 with TRBJ1-1, with D tentatively TRBD1 (5 bases). Trimming left V 7 bases short and J 1 base short, with 26 bases between. The germline V gene encodes CDR1 SGHDT and CDR2 YYEEEE. The CDR3 has 18 amino acids. CDR3 region: CASAPNGGVPHWNTEAFF. CDR3 DNA sequence: TGTGCCAGCGCTCCCAATGGGGGGGTTCCTCACTGGAACACTGAAGCTTTCTTT. Variable domain in full (rest from reference TRBV5-6 and TRBJ1-1): DAGVTQSPTHLIKTRGQQVTLRCSPKSGHDTVSWYQQALGQGPQFIFQYYEEEERQRGNFPDRFSGHQFPNYSSELNVNALLLGDSALYLCASAPNGGVPHWNTEAFFGQGTRLTVV.

This rearrangement joins TRBV7-8 to TRBJ1-5; no firm D call. The CDR3 consists of 14 residues. Between the trimmed V and J ends, which lost 6 bases and 6 bases, there was a span of 15 bases. Per germline, CDR1 SGHVS and CDR2 FQNEAQ. CDR3 nucleotide sequence: TGTGCCAGCAGAGCGCGGGGAACGGGTCAGCCCCAGCATTTT. It codes for CASRARGTGQPQHF.